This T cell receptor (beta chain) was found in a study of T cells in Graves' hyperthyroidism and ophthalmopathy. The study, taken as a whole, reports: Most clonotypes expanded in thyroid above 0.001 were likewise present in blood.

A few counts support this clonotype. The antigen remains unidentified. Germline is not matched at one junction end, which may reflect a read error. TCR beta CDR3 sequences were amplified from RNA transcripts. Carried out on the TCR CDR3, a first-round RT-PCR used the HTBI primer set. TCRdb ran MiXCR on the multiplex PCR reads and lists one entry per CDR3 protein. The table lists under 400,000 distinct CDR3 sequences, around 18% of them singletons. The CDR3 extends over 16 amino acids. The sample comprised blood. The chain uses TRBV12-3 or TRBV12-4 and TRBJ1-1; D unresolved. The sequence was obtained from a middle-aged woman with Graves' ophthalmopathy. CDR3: CASSLGAVPMNTEAYF. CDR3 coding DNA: TGTGCCAGCAGTTTAGGGGCAGTGCCTATGAACACTGAAGCTTACTTT.